The clone carrying this T cell receptor (beta chain) was seen a handful of times. No antigen is known for it. Every donor provided one heparinised blood draw, which averaged about 120 mL. cDNA synthesis used the whole RNA isolate, giving expressed TCRB sequences. Method: immunoSEQ multiplex PCR; TCRdb's copy keeps in-frame clones and lacks some. The sample carries 600,000 to 700,000 clones, 13% recorded once. The sample comes from a study of beta chain features in type 1 diabetes. The overall study: Healthy donors resembled patients in age, gender and cell yields. Study results and caveats: The study found moderately but significantly shorter TCRB CDR3s in all four CD4+ subsets of Type 1 diabetes patients.

V lost 1 base to trimming and J lost 13 bases; unmatched junction nucleotides: 6. CDR3 size: 13 residues. In germline, CDR1 is SGHTA, CDR2 FQGNSA. This rearrangement joins TRBV7-2 to TRBJ2-1; 8 bases align to TRBD2. The TCR comes from a man between 18 and 35 years old with type 1 diabetes. Material for sequencing was naive CD4+ T cells from blood. Here the CDR3 DNA reads TGTGCCAGCAGCTTAGGTAGCGGGGCCCCCCAGTTCTTC. It yields the protein CASSLGSGAPQFF. The full variable domain, with the rest looked up from reference TRBV7-2 and TRBJ2-1, is GAGVSQSPSNKVTEKGKDVELRCDPISGHTALYWYRQSLGQGLEFLIYFQGNSAPDKSGLPSDRFSAERTGGSVSTLTIQRTQQEDSAVYLCASSLGSGAPQFFGPGTRLTVL.